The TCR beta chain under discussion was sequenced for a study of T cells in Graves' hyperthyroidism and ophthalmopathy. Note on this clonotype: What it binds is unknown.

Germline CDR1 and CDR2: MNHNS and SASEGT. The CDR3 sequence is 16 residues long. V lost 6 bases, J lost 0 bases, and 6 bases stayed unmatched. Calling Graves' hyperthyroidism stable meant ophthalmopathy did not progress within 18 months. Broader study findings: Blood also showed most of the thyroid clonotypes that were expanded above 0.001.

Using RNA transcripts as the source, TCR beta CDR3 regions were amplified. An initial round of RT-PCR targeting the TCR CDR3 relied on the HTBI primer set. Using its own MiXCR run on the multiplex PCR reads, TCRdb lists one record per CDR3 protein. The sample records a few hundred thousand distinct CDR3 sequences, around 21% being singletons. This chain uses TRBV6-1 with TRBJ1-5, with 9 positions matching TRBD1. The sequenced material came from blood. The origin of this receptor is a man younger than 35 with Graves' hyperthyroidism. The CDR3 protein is CASRMTGGDSNQPQHF. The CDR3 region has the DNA TGTGCCAGCAGGATGACAGGGGGGGATAGCAATCAGCCCCAGCATTTT.